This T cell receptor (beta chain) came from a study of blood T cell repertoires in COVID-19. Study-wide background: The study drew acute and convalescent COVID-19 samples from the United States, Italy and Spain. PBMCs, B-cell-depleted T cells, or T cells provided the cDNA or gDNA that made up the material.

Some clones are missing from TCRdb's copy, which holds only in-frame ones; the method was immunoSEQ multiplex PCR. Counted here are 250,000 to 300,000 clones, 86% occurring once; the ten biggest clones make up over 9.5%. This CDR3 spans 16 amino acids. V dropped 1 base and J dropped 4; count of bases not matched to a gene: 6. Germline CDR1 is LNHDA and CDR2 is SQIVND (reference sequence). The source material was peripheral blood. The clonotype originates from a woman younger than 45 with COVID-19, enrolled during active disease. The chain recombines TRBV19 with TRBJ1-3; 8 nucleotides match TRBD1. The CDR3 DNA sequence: TGTGCCAGTAGTATAGCTCGACAGGGGTACGGAAACACCATATATTTT. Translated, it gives CASSIARQGYGNTIYF.